A single sample gave rise to the 27 T cell receptor beta chains below, sequenced in a study of blood T cells in healthy people across ages. Alongside a J-beta primer mix, a sample-barcoded 5' primer served in a second PCR lasting about 6 to 12 cycles. One entry per CDR3 protein results from TCRdb running MiXCR on the 5' RACE reads. Seen here are hundreds of thousands of distinct CDR3 sequences, roughly 49% observed once, and the top ten hold 30% to 35%. Sequenced sample: blood. All receptors derive from a woman in her sixties or seventies in good health.

This clonotype was seen more than once but under ten times. The chain recombines TRBV6-2 or TRBV6-3 with TRBJ2-5; 10 bases map to TRBD2. This CDR3 is built from 17 residues. V was pared by 6 bases and J by 2 bases, with 12 bases of the junction left unmatched. Germline assignment: CDR1 MNHEY and CDR2 SVGEGT. CDR3: CASSHRPSSGGQETQYF. CDR3 nucleotides: TGTGCCAGCAGCCACCGTCCCTCTAGCGGGGGACAAGAGACCCAGTACTTC.

V and J are TRBV12-3 or TRBV12-4 and TRBJ2-3; D is uncertain. The V end lost 6 bases, the J end lost 15 bases, and 31 bases lay between the germline ends. The CDR3 is made up of 16 amino acids. The CDR3 DNA sequence: TGTGCCAGCAGCCCATCAAGCAGAGTGAGAACAGATGTGCAATATTTT. Translated, it gives CASSPSSRVRTDVQYF.

The chain carries TRBV29-1 and TRBJ2-1, with 11 bases identical to TRBD2. Matching the DNA end better, TRBJ2-7 makes the J call doubtful. This CDR3 comprises 15 residues. Germline loops: CDR1 SQVTM, CDR2 ANQGSEA. CDR3 coding DNA: TGCAGCGTTACCCCGGGACTAGCGGACTACAATGAGCAGTACTTC. Amino acids: CSVTPGLADYNEQYF.

V gene TRBV7-3 combines with J gene TRBJ2-5, with 14 bases lining up with TRBD2. The germline CDR1 and CDR2 sequences are SGHTA and FQGTGA. There are 17 residues in the CDR3. The junction had 12 bases not matched to a gene; V was cut back by 1 base and J by 11 bases. This chain's CDR3 is CASSLMGLAGEYNEQYF. For the CDR3, the DNA is TGTGCCAGCAGCTTAATGGGACTAGCGGGAGAGTACAATGAGCAGTACTTC.

V gene TRBV20-1 combines with J gene TRBJ2-1, with D perhaps TRBD1 or TRBD2 (5 bases each). V was shortened by 3 bases and J by 5 bases, with 11 bases between the two germline ends. Germline V CDR1 and CDR2: DFQATT, SNEGSKA (reference sequence). CDR3 length equals 13 residues. Here the CDR3 reads CSASRDGDNEQFF. The CDR3 DNA follows: TGCAGTGCTAGCCGGGACGGGGACAATGAGCAGTTCTTC.

The table lists this clonotype with a few counts. This chain links TRBV2 with TRBJ1-4; D possibly corresponds to TRBD1 (6 bases). Germline-derived CDR1 and CDR2 are SNHLY and FYNNEI. Trimming pared 6 bases from V and 7 bases from J, leaving 15 bases between. The CDR3 totals 14 residues. DNA for the CDR3: TGTGCCAGCAGGACCGGGGGGGCAAGTGAAAAACTGTTTTTT. Translated, it gives CASRTGGASEKLFF.

The rearrangement links TRBV15 to TRBJ1-6; TRBD1 might be the D (5 bases). V shed 0 bases and J shed 13 bases, with 16 bases lying between them. Germline V gene lookup returns CDR1 LNHNV and CDR2 YYDKDF (reference sequence). This CDR3 region has 15 residues. CDR3 sequence (DNA): TGTGCCACCAGCAGAGAGGGGGACGGTCGGAAGCCCCTCCACTTT. Encoded protein: CATSREGDGRKPLHF.

The chain couples TRBV20-1 to TRBJ2-1, with 7 nucleotides matching TRBD2. The CDR3 is 13 amino acids. Germline loops: CDR1 DFQATT, CDR2 SNEGSKA (reference sequence). V lost 0 bases, J lost 12 bases, and 8 bases stayed unmatched. Here the CDR3 DNA reads TGCAGTGCTAGAGACCCTGCGGGGGTAACGCAGTTCTTC. It specifies CSARDPAGVTQFF.

J is TRBJ2-6 and V is TRBV4-3, with 8 bases lining up with TRBD2. Per the germline V gene, CDR1 is LGHNA and CDR2 is YSLEER. Germline trimming cut 2 bases from V and 3 bases from J; bases unmatched to any gene: 12. The CDR3 loop spans 19 amino acids. The CDR3 region is CASSQNPPGTRGGANVLTF. The CDR3 DNA reads TGCGCCAGCAGCCAAAATCCTCCGGGGACTAGGGGTGGGGCCAACGTCCTGACTTTC.

This clonotype was seen a handful of times. This sequence joins TRBV29-1 and TRBJ2-5, with 12 bases fitting TRBD2. The CDR3 covers 16 residues. Germline loops: CDR1 SQVTM, CDR2 ANQGSEA. The J segment lost 11 bases and the V segment lost 4 bases, leaving 17 bases of the junction unmatched. Written as DNA, the CDR3 is TGCAGCGTTGGGGGGACTAGCGGGTTCTTTCTGAGGGAGCAGTACTTC. As protein: CSVGGTSGFFLREQYF.

This clonotype has ten or more counts. This chain links TRBV4-2 with TRBJ2-7; D remains unclear. CDR3 length: 14 residues. V lost 1 base, J lost 1 base, and 8 bases lay in between. Germline V gene lookup returns CDR1 LGHNA and CDR2 YNFKEQ. CDR3 residues: CASSQAQSSYEQYF. The CDR3 DNA follows: TGTGCCAGCAGCCAAGCCCAGTCATCCTACGAGCAGTACTTC.

The chain joins TRBV12-3 or TRBV12-4 to TRBJ1-2, with a tentative D call TRBD1 (5 bases). V was clipped by 8 bases and J by 8 bases, with 12 bases between them. There are 11 residues in the CDR3. The CDR3 DNA reads as TGTGCCAGCGGACAAGACTCGGGCTACACCTTC. It specifies CASGQDSGYTF.

This sequence joins TRBV5-1 and TRBJ1-1, with 11 bases lining up with TRBD1. Germline loops: CDR1 SGHRS, CDR2 YFSETQ. The CDR3 has 14 residues. Germline trimming cut 4 bases from V and 7 bases from J; bases unmatched to any gene: 6. The chain's CDR3 is CASSPGQGEGEAFF. The DNA for the CDR3 is TGCGCCAGCAGCCCGGGACAGGGGGAGGGTGAAGCTTTCTTT.

This chain uses TRBV4-2 with TRBJ1-4; 10 bases line up with TRBD1. V was pared by 2 bases and J by 7 bases, with 7 bases of the junction left unmatched. The CDR3 is made up of 16 amino acids. Per the germline V gene, CDR1 is LGHNA and CDR2 is YNFKEQ. DNA of the CDR3: TGTGCCAGCAGCCAACCACCGGGACAGGGGTTTGAAAAACTGTTTTTT. The encoded protein is CASSQPPGQGFEKLFF.

The chain is built from TRBV4-2 and TRBJ1-6; a possible D gene is TRBD1 (6 bases). V was shortened by 2 bases and J by 8 bases, with 10 bases between the two germline ends. The CDR3 runs 14 residues. CDR1 is LGHNA, CDR2 YNFKEQ, per germline. The DNA for the CDR3 is TGTGCCAGCAGCCAAAATCCAGGGGATTCACCCCTCCACTTT. Amino acids: CASSQNPGDSPLHF.

There are a few counts of this clonotype. V usage is TRBV29-1 and J usage is TRBJ2-5, with TRBD2 matching 8 bases. V lost 4 bases and J lost 3; bases outside the gene matches: 1. This CDR3 comprises 12 residues. Germline V lookup: CDR1 SQVTM, CDR2 ANQGSEA. CDR3 residues: CSVVGGEETQYF. The CDR3 nucleotides read TGCAGCGTTGTCGGGGGGGAAGAGACCCAGTACTTC.

The chain employs TRBV30 and TRBJ2-4; 7 positions match TRBD1. The end of the DNA fits TRBJ2-7 better, so the J call may be wrong. The CDR3 consists of 14 residues. Germline CDR1 reads GTSNPN; CDR2 reads SVGIG (reference sequence). CDR3 in amino acids: CAWSGKGAPYEQYF. The DNA of the CDR3 is TGTGCCTGGAGTGGTAAGGGGGCGCCCTACGAGCAGTACTTC.

The gene calls are TRBV14 and TRBJ1-2; D not resolved. The length of the CDR3 is 13 residues. V lost 5 bases to trimming and J lost 4 bases, with 11 bases between them. Germline V gene data show CDR1 as SGHDN and CDR2 as FVKESK. CDR3 loop: CASSRDWSYGYTF. The CDR3 bases are TGTGCCAGCAGCAGAGACTGGTCCTATGGCTACACCTTC.

This chain joins TRBV7-2 and TRBJ2-7, with TRBD2 matching over 8 bases. Germline lookup yields CDR1 SGHTA and CDR2 FQGNSA. The CDR3 has 14 residues. The V and J ends lost 5 bases and 4 bases, in that order; junction bases with no gene match: 7. CDR3 DNA sequence: TGTGCCAGCAGCGCAAGCGGGAGTGCGTACGAGCAGTACTTC. It encodes CASSASGSAYEQYF.

This clonotype was recorded a few times. The genes are TRBV20-1 and TRBJ2-5, with 7 bases lining up with TRBD1. J was trimmed by 4 bases and V by 4 bases; bases with no gene match: 3. The CDR3 runs 12 residues. CDR1 and CDR2 from the germline V gene are DFQATT and SNEGSKA (reference sequence). The CDR3 DNA follows: TGCAGTGCTATGGACAGGCGAGAGACCCAGTACTTC. Its translation is CSAMDRRETQYF.

With respect to this clonotype: One end of the junction is discordant with germline, which a read error may explain. The J gene is TRBJ2-1, the V gene TRBV6-2 or TRBV6-3; 7 nucleotides line up with TRBD2. The CDR3 extends over 20 amino acids. Per germline, CDR1 MNHEY and CDR2 SVGEGT. The CDR3: CASSYDRLAEGWLPYDEQFF. The CDR3 region has the DNA TGTGCCAGCAGTTACGACAGACTAGCAGAGGGGTGGCTTCCCTACGATGAGCAGTTCTTC.

This clonotype was detected only a few times. V and J are TRBV18 and TRBJ1-5; D is perhaps TRBD1 (6 bases). There are 15 residues in the CDR3. Deletions cut 2 bases from V and 6 bases from J, with 14 bases between. The germline CDR1 and CDR2 sequences are KGHSH and LQKENI. The CDR3 sequence: CASSPARGAGQPQHF. The DNA for the CDR3 is TGTGCCAGCTCACCAGCACGGGGGGCAGGTCAGCCCCAGCATTTT.

The gene calls are TRBV20-1 and TRBJ2-4; D possibly uses TRBD1 or TRBD2 (5 bases each). V shed 0 bases and J shed 6 bases, with 9 bases lying between them. The CDR3 has 13 residues. Germline lookup yields CDR1 DFQATT and CDR2 SNEGSKA (reference sequence). This chain's CDR3 is CSARDGTRNIQYF. CDR3 nucleotide sequence: TGCAGTGCTAGAGATGGGACGAGAAACATTCAGTACTTC.

V and J are TRBV7-2 and TRBJ2-3, with 9 bases that match TRBD2. CDR1 and CDR2 (germline): SGHTA, FQGNSA. CDR3 length equals 16 residues. With V trimmed by 2 bases and J by 4 bases, 7 bases remained unmatched. The CDR3 protein is CASSLNPAGGSDTQYF. The CDR3, as DNA: TGTGCCAGCAGCTTAAACCCAGCGGGAGGCTCAGATACGCAGTATTTT.

J is TRBJ1-4 and V is TRBV10-3; 12 nucleotides align to TRBD1. Germline V gene data show CDR1 as ENHRY and CDR2 as SYGVKD. V gave up 4 bases and J gave up 8 bases; unmatched junction bases: 8. The CDR3 runs 16 residues. CDR3 DNA: TGTGCCATCAGTGGTTCACCGGGACAGGGGGCGGAAAAACTGTTTTTT. Its translation: CAISGSPGQGAEKLFF.

With regard to this clonotype: Being one base from a much bigger clone, this may be a read error. The V and J genes are TRBV4-3 and TRBJ2-5, with D tentatively TRBD1 or TRBD2 (5 bases each). The length of the CDR3 is 14 residues. V lost 0 bases, J lost 9 bases, and 14 bases lay in between. Germline CDR1 LGHNA, CDR2 YSLEER. CDR3 bases: TGCGCCAGCAGCCAAGACGCCTCGATGGGGGCCCAGTACTTC. Protein: CASSQDASMGAQYF.

V is TRBV12-3 or TRBV12-4 and J is TRBJ1-1; D remains ambiguous. The CDR3 length is 14 residues. Trimming shortened V by 6 bases and J by 6 bases, and 17 bases separated the two germline ends. The CDR3 nucleotides read TGTGCCAGCAGGGCCGGCCACCACCGGGCTGAAGCTTTCTTT. Translation gives CASRAGHHRAEAFF.